Below, 13 T cell receptor beta chains from the same sample are listed, as sequenced in a study of regulatory T cells in long-lasting Graves disease. With iRepertoire HTBI primers and Arm-PCR of CDR3 regions, TCR beta libraries were built. TCRdb reprocessed the multiplex PCR reads via MiXCR and lists one record per CDR3 protein. In the table there are around 400,000 distinct CDR3 sequences, roughly 16% of which are singletons. The time point here: newly diagnosed GD, antithyroid drugs for less than 3 months. With RNA extracted from PBMCs as input, the TCR library was made. The material sequenced was peripheral blood mononuclear cells (PBMCs), taken at new diagnosis, from a patient treated with antithyroid drugs. These receptors originate from a female donor with Graves disease.

The V gene is TRBV18, the J gene TRBJ1-5; D is undetermined. CDR3 length: 14 amino acids. CDR1 and CDR2 (germline): KGHSH, LQKENI. V was shortened by 1 base and J by 1 base, with 5 bases between the two germline ends. The CDR3 here is CASSPLGSNQPQHF. The CDR3 DNA reads TGTGCCAGCTCACCACTCGGCAGCAATCAGCCCCAGCATTTT.

This clonotype appeared many times. The chain's CDR3 is CASSPGSVGSTEAFF. The DNA of the CDR3 is TGTGCCAGCAGCCCGGGATCGGTGGGTAGCACTGAAGCTTTCTTT. The chain employs TRBV5-4 and TRBJ1-1, with D unresolved. Germline V gene data show CDR1 as SGHNT and CDR2 as YYREEE (reference sequence). This CDR3 contains 15 residues. The ends were cut back, 4 bases at V and 4 bases at J, with 17 bases in the middle.

This chain uses TRBV6-1 with TRBJ2-3, with D perhaps matching TRBD2 (5 bases). Trimming removed 6 bases from V and 5 bases from J, with 21 bases in between. Germline assignment: CDR1 MNHNS and CDR2 SASEGT. This CDR3 is 16 amino acids long. The CDR3, as DNA: TGTGCCAGCAGCCCAGCCGGACTCCCTGATGGAGATACGCAGTATTTT. It encodes CASSPAGLPDGDTQYF.

This clonotype was counted ten times or more. Relative to the germline gene, one junction end is altered; a read error may explain this. This sequence joins TRBV20-1 and TRBJ1-1; weak D call: TRBD1 (6 bases). The CDR3 extends over 14 amino acids. Germline-derived CDR1 and CDR2 are DFQATT and SNEGSKA (reference sequence). In DNA form, the CDR3 reads TGCAGTGCAAGAGGGGCGGGGGGCGGAACTGAAGCTTTCTTT. It specifies CSARGAGGGTEAFF.

The table lists this clonotype with many counts. The chain employs TRBV6-5 and TRBJ2-1; the match to TRBD2 covers 7 bases. Germline V lookup: CDR1 MNHEY, CDR2 SVGAGI. The CDR3 sequence is 15 residues long. Trimming took 2 bases from V and 7 from J; bases not matched to a gene: 8. This CDR3 reads CASSYAAGVRNEQFF. DNA for the CDR3: TGTGCCAGCAGTTACGCGGCGGGAGTCCGGAATGAGCAGTTCTTC.

This clonotype was seen many times. The gene calls are TRBV7-9 and TRBJ2-1; D ambiguous. The CDR3 spans 15 residues. Germline loops: CDR1 SEHNR, CDR2 FQNEAQ (reference sequence). Between the trimmed V and J ends, which lost 7 bases and 2 bases, there was a span of 15 bases. CDR3 nucleotide sequence: TGTGCCAGCAACGCAGCCTCTAGAACCTACAATGAGCAGTTCTTC. Translation: CASNAASRTYNEQFF.

This clonotype showed up many times. The chain has TRBV7-2 and TRBJ1-1; D is uncertain. CDR1 is SGHTA and CDR2 is FQGNSA in the germline V gene. V lost 0 bases to trimming and J lost 1 base, with 15 bases between them. The CDR3 spans 17 residues. The CDR3 reads CASSLAFLGRKNTEAFF. In DNA form, the CDR3 reads TGTGCCAGCAGCTTAGCGTTCTTAGGACGGAAGAACACTGAAGCTTTCTTT.

There are many counts of this clonotype. The V and J genes are TRBV28 and TRBJ2-3; 10 bases are shared with TRBD2. J gave up 3 bases and V 3 bases, and 9 bases lay outside the gene matches. The germline V gene encodes CDR1 MDHEN and CDR2 SYDVKM. The CDR3 length is 17 residues. CDR3 loop: CASSFWEREGVTDTQYF. DNA of the CDR3: TGTGCCAGCAGTTTTTGGGAGCGGGAGGGTGTAACAGATACGCAGTATTTT.

This rearrangement joins TRBV6-9 to TRBJ2-2; D may be TRBD1 (5 bases). Per the germline V gene, CDR1 is MNHGY and CDR2 is SVAAGI. The V gene lost 3 bases and the J gene lost 5 bases, with 10 bases spanning the gap. The CDR3 length is 14 residues. The CDR3 loop reads CASSYSHRTGELFF. CDR3 sequence (DNA): TGTGCCAGCAGTTACTCACACAGGACCGGGGAGCTGTTTTTT.

Comment on this clonotype: A much larger clone differs by one base, so this may be a read error. The V call is TRBV12-5, the J call TRBJ1-2, with 8 bases fitting TRBD1. The germline V gene encodes CDR1 LGHNT and CDR2 FRNRAP. This CDR3 region has 15 residues. V lost 5 bases and J lost 4; bases outside the gene matches: 9. The CDR3 spells CASGLPGGVIYGYTF. The CDR3 coding sequence is TGTGCTAGTGGTCTTCCAGGGGGCGTGATCTATGGCTACACCTTC. Complete variable domain (other parts from reference TRBV12-5 and TRBJ1-2): DARVTQTPRHKVTEMGQEVTMRCQPILGHNTVFWYRQTMMQGLELLAYFRNRAPLDDSGMPKDRFSAEMPDATLATLKIQPSEPRDSAVYFCASGLPGGVIYGYTFGSGTRLTVV.

This clonotype was seen repeatedly, ten times or more. The J gene is TRBJ1-2, the V gene TRBV2; 7 positions match TRBD1. The length of the CDR3 is 12 residues. Germline CDR1 and CDR2: SNHLY and FYNNEI. With 8 bases clipped from V and 3 bases from J, the junction kept 3 bases outside the gene matches. Here the CDR3 reads CASHDRDYGYTF. The CDR3 DNA reads as TGTGCCAGCCACGACAGGGACTATGGCTACACCTTC.

There are many counts of this clonotype. CDR3 loop: CASSWSGLAGVGGDTQYF. Written as DNA, the CDR3 is TGTGCCAGCAGCTGGTCGGGACTAGCGGGAGTAGGGGGAGATACGCAGTATTTT. J is TRBJ2-3 and V is TRBV11-1; 14 bases map to TRBD2. Per the germline V gene, CDR1 is SGHAT and CDR2 is FQDESV (reference sequence). The length of the CDR3 is 18 residues. The ends lost 4 bases at V and 5 bases at J; junction bases unmatched: 11.

This clonotype was seen at least ten times. V is TRBV19 and J is TRBJ1-1, with TRBD1 as a possible D gene (6 bases). This CDR3 has 15 residues. Germline CDR1 and CDR2: LNHDA and SQIVND (reference sequence). Trimming took 6 bases from V and 1 from J, leaving 15 bases between them. The CDR3 DNA sequence: TGTGCCAGTAGATTTCCGTCGGGACAGAACACTGAAGCTTTCTTT. As protein: CASRFPSGQNTEAFF. The full variable domain, with the rest looked up from reference TRBV19 and TRBJ1-1, is DGGITQSPKYLFRKEGQNVTLSCEQNLNHDAMYWYRQDPGQGLRLIYYSQIVNDFQKGDIAEGYSVSREKKESFPLTVTSAQKNPTAFYLCASRFPSGQNTEAFFGQGTRLTVV.